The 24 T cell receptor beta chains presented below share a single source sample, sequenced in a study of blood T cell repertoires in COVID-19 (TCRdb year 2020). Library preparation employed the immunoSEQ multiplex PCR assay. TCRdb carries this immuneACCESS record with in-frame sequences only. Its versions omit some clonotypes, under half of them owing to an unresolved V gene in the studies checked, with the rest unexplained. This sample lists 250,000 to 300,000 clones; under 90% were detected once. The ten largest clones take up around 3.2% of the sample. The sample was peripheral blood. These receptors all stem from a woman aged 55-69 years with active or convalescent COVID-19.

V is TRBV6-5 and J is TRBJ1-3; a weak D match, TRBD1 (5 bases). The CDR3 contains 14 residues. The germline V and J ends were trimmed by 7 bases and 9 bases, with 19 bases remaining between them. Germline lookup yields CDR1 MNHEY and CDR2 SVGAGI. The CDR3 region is CASTPEGSGGTIYF. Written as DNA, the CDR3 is TGTGCCAGCACTCCCGAGGGTTCGGGGGGCACCATATATTTT.

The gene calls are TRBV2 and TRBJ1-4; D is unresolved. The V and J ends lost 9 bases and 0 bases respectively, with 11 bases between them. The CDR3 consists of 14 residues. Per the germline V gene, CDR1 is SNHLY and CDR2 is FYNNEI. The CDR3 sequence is CASSPGATNEKLFF. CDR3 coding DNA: TGTGCCAGTTCCCCGGGTGCAACTAATGAAAAACTGTTTTTT.

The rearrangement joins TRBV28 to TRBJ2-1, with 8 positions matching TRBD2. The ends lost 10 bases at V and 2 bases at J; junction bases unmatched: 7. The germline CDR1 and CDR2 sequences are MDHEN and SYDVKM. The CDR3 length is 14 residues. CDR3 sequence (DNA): TGTGCCACCACCGGGACTAGTCCCTACAATGAGCAGTTCTTC. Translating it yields CATTGTSPYNEQFF.

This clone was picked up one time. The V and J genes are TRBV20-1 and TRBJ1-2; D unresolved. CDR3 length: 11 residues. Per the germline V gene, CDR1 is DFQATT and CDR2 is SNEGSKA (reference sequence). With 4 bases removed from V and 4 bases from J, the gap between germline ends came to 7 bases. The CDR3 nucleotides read TGCAGTGCTACTCACAGCTATGGCTACACCTTC. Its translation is CSATHSYGYTF.

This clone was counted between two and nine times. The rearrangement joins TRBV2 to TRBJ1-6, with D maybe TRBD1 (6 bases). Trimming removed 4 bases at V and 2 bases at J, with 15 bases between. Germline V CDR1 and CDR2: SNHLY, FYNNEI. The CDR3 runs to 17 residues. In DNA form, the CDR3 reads TGTGCCAGCAGTGGCGGGGGCGCATTCACCTATAATTCACCCCTCCACTTT. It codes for CASSGGGAFTYNSPLHF.

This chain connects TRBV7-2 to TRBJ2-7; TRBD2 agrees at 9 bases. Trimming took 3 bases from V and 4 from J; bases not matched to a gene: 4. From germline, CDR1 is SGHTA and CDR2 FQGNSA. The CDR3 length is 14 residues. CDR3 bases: TGTGCCAGCAGCTTGGGACTAGCCGGGTACGAGCAGTACTTC. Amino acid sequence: CASSLGLAGYEQYF.

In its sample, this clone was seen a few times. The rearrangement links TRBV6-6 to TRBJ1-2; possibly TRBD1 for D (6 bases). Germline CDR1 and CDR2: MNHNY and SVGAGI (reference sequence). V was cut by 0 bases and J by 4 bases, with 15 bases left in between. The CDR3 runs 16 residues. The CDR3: CASSYSGGGVPYGYTF. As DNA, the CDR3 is TGTGCCAGCAGTTACTCCGGAGGGGGGGTCCCCTATGGCTACACCTTC.

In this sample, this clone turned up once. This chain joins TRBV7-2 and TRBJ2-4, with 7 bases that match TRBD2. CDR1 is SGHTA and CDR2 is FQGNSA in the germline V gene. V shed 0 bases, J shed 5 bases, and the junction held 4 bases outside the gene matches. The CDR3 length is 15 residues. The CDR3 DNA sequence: TGTGCCAGCAGCTTAGCGAGCGGGACCCAAAACATTCAGTACTTC. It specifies CASSLASGTQNIQYF. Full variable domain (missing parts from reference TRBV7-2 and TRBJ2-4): GAGVSQSPSNKVTEKGKDVELRCDPISGHTALYWYRQSLGQGLEFLIYFQGNSAPDKSGLPSDRFSAERTGGSVSTLTIQRTQQEDSAVYLCASSLASGTQNIQYFGAGTRLSVL.

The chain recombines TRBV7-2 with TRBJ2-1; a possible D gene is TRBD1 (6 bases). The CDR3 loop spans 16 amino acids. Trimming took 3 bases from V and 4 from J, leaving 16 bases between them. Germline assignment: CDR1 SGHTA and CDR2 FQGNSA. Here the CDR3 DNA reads TGTGCCAGCAGCTTCGCCAGGGGATCGGCTTACAATGAGCAGTTCTTC. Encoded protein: CASSFARGSAYNEQFF. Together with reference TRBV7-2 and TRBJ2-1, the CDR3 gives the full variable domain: GAGVSQSPSNKVTEKGKDVELRCDPISGHTALYWYRQSLGQGLEFLIYFQGNSAPDKSGLPSDRFSAERTGGSVSTLTIQRTQQEDSAVYLCASSFARGSAYNEQFFGPGTRLTVL.

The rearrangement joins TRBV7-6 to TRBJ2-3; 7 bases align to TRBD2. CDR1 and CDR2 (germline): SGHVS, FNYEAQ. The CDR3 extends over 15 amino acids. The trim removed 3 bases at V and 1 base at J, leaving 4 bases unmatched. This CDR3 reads CASSLNRGGTDTQYF. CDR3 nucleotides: TGTGCCAGCAGCTTGAATCGGGGGGGCACAGATACGCAGTATTTT. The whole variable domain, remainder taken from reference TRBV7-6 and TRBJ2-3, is GAGVSQSPRYKVTKRGQDVALRCDPISGHVSLYWYRQALGQGPEFLTYFNYEAQQDKSGLPNDRFSAERPEGSISTLTIQRTEQRDSAMYRCASSLNRGGTDTQYFGPGTRLTVL.

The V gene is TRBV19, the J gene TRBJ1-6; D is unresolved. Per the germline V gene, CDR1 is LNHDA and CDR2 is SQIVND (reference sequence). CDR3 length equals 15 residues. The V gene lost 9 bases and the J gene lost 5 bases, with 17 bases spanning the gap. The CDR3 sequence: CASTGDRTDNSPLHF. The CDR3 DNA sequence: TGTGCCAGCACTGGTGATCGGACTGATAATTCACCCCTCCACTTT.

The CDR3 sequence is CASSPGDSYGYTF. The CDR3, as DNA: TGTGCCAGCAGCCCAGGGGACAGCTATGGCTACACCTTC. The V gene is TRBV9, the J gene TRBJ1-2; the match to TRBD1 covers 7 bases. The CDR3 sequence is 13 residues long. Germline trimming cut 4 bases from V and 4 bases from J; bases unmatched to any gene: 4. Germline-derived CDR1 and CDR2 are SGDLS and YYNGEE.

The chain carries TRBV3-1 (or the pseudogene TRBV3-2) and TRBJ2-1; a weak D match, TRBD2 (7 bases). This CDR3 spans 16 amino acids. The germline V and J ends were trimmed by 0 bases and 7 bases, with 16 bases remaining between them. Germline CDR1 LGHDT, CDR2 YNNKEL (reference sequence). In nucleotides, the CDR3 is TGTGCCAGCAGCCAAGATGGGGCGGGGGCATGGAATGAGCAGTTCTTC. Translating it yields CASSQDGAGAWNEQFF.

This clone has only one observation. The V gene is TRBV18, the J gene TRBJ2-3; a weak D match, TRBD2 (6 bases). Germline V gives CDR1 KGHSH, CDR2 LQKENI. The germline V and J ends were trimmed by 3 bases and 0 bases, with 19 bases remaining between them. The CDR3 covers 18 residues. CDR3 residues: CASSPRLGGRISTDTQYF. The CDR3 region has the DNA TGTGCCAGCTCACCGAGGCTAGGAGGGCGAATAAGCACAGATACGCAGTATTTT.

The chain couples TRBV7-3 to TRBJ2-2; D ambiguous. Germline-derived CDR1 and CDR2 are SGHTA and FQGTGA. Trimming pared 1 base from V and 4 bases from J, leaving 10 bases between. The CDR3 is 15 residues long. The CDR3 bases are TGTGCCAGCAGCTTAATCCTAGACGCCACCGGGGAGCTGTTTTTT. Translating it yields CASSLILDATGELFF. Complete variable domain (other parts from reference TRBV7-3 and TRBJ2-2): GAGVSQTPSNKVTEKGKYVELRCDPISGHTALYWYRQSLGQGPEFLIYFQGTGAADDSGLPNDRFFAVRPEGSVSTLKIQRTERGDSAVYLCASSLILDATGELFFGEGSRLTVL.

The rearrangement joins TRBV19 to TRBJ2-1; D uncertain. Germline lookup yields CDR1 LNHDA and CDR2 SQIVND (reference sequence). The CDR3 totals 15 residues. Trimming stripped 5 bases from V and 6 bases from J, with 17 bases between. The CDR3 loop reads CASSSLEGRLNEQFF. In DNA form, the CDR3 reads TGTGCCAGTAGTTCCCTAGAAGGCCGACTCAATGAGCAGTTCTTC.

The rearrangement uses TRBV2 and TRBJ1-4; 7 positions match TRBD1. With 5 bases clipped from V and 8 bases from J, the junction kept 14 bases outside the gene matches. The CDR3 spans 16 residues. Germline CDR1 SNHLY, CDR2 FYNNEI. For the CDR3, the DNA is TGTGCCAGCAGTCTCGCGGTGACAGGGTTCAGAGAAAAACTGTTTTTT. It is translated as CASSLAVTGFREKLFF.

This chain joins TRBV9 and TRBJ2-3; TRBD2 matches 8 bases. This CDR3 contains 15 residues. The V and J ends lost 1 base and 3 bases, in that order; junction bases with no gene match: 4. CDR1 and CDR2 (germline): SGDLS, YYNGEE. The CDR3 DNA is TGTGCCAGCAGCGTATGGACTAGCTCGACAGATACGCAGTATTTT. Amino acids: CASSVWTSSTDTQYF.

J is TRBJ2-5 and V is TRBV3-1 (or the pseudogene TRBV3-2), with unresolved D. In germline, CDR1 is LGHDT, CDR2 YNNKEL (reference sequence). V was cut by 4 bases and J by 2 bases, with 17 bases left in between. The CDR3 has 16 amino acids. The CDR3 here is CASSPDPFLGQETQYF. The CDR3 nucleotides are TGTGCCAGCAGCCCAGACCCTTTCCTAGGTCAAGAGACCCAGTACTTC.

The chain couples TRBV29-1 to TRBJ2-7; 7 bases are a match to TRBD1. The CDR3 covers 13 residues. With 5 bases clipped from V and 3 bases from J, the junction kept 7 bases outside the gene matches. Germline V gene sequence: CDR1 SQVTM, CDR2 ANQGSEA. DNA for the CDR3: TGCAGCGTTTCCCCAGGGGGTCTCTACGAGCAGTACTTC. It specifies CSVSPGGLYEQYF.

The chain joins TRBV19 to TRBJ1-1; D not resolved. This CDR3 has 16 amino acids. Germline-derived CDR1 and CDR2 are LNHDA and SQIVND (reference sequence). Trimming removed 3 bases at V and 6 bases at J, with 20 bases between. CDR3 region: CASSIIVNLRTPEAFF. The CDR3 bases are TGTGCCAGTAGTATCATAGTCAATCTTCGAACCCCTGAAGCTTTCTTT.

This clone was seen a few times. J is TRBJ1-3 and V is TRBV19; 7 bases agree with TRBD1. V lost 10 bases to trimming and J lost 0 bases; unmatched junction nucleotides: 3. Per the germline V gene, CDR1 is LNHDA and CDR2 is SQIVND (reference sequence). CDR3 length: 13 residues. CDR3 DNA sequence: TGTGCCACGACAGGGCCCTCTGGAAACACCATATATTTT. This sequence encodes CATTGPSGNTIYF.

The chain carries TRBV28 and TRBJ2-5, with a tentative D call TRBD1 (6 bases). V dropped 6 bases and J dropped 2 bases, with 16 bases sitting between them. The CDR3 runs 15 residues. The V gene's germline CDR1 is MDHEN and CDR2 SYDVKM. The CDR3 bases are TGTGCCAGCAGCCGACCCGGACAGAGTCAAGAGACCCAGTACTTC. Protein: CASSRPGQSQETQYF. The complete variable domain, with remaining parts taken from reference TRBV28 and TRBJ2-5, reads DVKVTQSSRYLVKRTGEKVFLECVQDMDHENMFWYRQDPGLGLRLIYFSYDVKMKEKGDIPEGYSVSREKKERFSLILESASTNQTSMYLCASSRPGQSQETQYFGPGTRLLVL.

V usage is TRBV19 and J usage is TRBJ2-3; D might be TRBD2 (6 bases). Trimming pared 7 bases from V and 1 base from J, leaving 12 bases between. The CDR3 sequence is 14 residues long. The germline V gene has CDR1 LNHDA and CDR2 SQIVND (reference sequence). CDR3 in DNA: TGTGCCAGTACGGAGTCTAGCGGCACAGATACGCAGTATTTT. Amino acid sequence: CASTESSGTDTQYF.